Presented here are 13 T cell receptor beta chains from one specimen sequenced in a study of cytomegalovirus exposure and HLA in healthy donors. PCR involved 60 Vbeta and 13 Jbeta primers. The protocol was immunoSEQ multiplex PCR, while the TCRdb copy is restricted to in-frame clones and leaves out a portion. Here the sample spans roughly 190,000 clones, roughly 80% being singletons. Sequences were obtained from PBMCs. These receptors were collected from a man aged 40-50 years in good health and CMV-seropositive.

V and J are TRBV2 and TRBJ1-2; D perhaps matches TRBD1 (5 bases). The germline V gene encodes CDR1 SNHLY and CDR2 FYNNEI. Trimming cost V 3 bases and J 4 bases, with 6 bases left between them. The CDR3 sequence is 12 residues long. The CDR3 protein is CASSDTGYGYTF. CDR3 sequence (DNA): TGTGCCAGCAGTGATACAGGCTATGGCTACACCTTC. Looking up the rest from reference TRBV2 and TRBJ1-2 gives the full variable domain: EPEVTQTPSHQVTQMGQEVILRCVPISNHLYFYWYRQILGQKVEFLVSFYNNEISEKSEIFDDQFSVERPDGSNFTLKIRSTKLEDSAMYFCASSDTGYGYTFGSGTRLTVV.

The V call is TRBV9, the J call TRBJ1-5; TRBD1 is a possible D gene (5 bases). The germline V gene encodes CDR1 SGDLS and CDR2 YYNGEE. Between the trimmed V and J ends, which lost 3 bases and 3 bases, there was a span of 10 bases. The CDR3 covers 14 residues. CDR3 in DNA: TGTGCCAGCAGCGCCGACAGAGTCAATCAGCCCCAGCATTTT. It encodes CASSADRVNQPQHF. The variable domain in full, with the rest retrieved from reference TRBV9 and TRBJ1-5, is DSGVTQTPKHLITATGQRVTLRCSPRSGDLSVYWYQQSLDQGLQFLIQYYNGEERAKGNILERFSAQQFPDLHSELNLSSLELGDSALYFCASSADRVNQPQHFGDGTRLSIL.

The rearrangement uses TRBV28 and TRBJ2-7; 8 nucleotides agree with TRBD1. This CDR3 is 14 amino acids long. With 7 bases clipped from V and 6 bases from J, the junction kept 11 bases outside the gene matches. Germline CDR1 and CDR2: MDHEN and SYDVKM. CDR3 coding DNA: TGTGCCAGCATTCCCGGGACAGGTGTTCCCGAGCAGTACTTC. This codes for CASIPGTGVPEQYF.

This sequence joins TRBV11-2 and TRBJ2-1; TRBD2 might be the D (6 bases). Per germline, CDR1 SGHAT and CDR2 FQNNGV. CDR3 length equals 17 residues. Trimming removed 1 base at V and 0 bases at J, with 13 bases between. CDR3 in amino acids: CASSLGGVKSSYNEQFF. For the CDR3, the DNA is TGTGCCAGCAGCTTAGGGGGGGTTAAAAGCTCCTACAATGAGCAGTTCTTC.

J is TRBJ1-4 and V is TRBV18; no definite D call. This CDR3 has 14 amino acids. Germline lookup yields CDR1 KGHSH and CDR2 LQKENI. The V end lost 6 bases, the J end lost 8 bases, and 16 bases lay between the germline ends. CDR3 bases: TGTGCCAGCTCCCAGACTACGGGCTTGGAAAAACTGTTTTTT. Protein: CASSQTTGLEKLFF.

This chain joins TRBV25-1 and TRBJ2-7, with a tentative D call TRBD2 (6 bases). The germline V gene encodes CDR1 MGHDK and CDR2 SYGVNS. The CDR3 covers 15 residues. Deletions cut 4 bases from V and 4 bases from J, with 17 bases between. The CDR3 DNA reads TGTGCCAGCAGTGGGGGCGGGGCCTCCGCTTACGAGCAGTACTTC. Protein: CASSGGGASAYEQYF.

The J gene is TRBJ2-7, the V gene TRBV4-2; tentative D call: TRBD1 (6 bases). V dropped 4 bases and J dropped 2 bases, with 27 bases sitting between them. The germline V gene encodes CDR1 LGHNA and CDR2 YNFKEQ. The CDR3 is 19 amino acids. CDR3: CASSPPPPDRANTPYEQYF. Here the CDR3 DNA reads TGTGCCAGCAGCCCCCCCCCTCCGGACAGAGCGAATACGCCCTACGAGCAGTACTTC.

The CDR3 is CASSLSALAVSPLHF. CDR3 DNA: TGTGCCAGCAGCTTGAGCGCCTTGGCGGTTTCACCCCTCCACTTT. The V gene is TRBV7-6, the J gene TRBJ1-6, with D unclear. The V gene lost 3 bases and the J gene lost 9 bases, with 15 bases spanning the gap. Germline CDR1 reads SGHVS; CDR2 reads FNYEAQ. CDR3 length: 15 residues.

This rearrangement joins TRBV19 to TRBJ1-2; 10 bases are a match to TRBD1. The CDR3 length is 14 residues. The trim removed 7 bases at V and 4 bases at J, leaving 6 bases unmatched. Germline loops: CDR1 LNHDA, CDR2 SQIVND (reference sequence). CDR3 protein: CASKPGTGVYGYTF. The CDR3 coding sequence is TGTGCCAGTAAGCCGGGGACAGGGGTCTATGGCTACACCTTC. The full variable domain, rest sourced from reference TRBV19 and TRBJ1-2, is DGGITQSPKYLFRKEGQNVTLSCEQNLNHDAMYWYRQDPGQGLRLIYYSQIVNDFQKGDIAEGYSVSREKKESFPLTVTSAQKNPTAFYLCASKPGTGVYGYTFGSGTRLTVV.

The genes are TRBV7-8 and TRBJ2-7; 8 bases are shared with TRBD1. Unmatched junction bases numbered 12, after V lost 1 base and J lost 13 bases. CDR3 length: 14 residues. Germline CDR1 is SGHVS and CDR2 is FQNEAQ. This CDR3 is CASSLVLQDRVTYF. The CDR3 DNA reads TGTGCCAGCAGCTTAGTCCTCCAGGACAGGGTCACCTACTTC.

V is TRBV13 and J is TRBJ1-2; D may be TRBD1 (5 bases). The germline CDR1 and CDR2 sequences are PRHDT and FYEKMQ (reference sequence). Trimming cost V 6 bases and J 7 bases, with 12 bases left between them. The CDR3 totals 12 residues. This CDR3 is CASSQTGGGYTF. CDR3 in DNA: TGTGCCAGCAGTCAGACGGGGGGTGGCTACACCTTC.

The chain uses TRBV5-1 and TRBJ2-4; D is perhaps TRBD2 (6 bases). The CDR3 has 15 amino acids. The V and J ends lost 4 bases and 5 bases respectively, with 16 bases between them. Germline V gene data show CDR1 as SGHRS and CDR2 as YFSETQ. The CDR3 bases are TGCGCCAGCAGCCCGATAGGAGGGGCGCAAAACATTCAGTACTTC. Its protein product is CASSPIGGAQNIQYF. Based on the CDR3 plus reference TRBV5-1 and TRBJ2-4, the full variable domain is KAGVTQTPRYLIKTRGQQVTLSCSPISGHRSVSWYQQTPGQGLQFLFEYFSETQRNKGNFPGRFSGRQFSNSRSEMNVSTLELGDSALYLCASSPIGGAQNIQYFGAGTRLSVL.

This chain's CDR3 is CASSSSPASYGYTF. The CDR3, as DNA: TGTGCCAGCAGCTCTTCCCCCGCCAGCTATGGCTACACCTTC. This rearrangement joins TRBV7-3 to TRBJ1-2; D not resolved. The CDR3 length is 14 residues. V lost 4 bases, J lost 4 bases, and 13 bases lay in between. Germline lookup yields CDR1 SGHTA and CDR2 FQGTGA.